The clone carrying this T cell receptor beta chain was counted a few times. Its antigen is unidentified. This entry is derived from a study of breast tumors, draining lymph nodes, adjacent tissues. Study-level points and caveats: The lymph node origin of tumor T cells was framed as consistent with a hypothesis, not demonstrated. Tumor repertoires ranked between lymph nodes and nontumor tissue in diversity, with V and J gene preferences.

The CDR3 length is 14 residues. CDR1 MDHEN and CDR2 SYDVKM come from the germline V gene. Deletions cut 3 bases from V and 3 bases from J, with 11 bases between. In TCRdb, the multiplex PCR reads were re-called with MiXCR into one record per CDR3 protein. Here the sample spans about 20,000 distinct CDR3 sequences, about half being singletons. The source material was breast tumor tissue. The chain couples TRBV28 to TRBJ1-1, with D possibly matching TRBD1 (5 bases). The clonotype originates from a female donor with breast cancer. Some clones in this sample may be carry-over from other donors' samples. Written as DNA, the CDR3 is TGTGCCAGCAGTTTTAGAGGGACTGACACTGAAGCTTTCTTT. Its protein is CASSFRGTDTEAFF.